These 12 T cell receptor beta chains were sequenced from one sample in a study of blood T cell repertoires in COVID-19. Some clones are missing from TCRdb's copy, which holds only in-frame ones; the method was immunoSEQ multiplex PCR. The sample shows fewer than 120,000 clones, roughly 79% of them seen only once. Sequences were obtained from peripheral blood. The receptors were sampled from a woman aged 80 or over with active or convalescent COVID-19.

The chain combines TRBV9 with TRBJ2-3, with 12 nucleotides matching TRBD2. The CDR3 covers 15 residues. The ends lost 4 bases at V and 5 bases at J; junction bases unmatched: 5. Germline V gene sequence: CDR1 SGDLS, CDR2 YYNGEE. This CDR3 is CASSPGLAGKDTQYF. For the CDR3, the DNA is TGTGCCAGCAGCCCCGGACTAGCGGGGAAAGATACGCAGTATTTT.

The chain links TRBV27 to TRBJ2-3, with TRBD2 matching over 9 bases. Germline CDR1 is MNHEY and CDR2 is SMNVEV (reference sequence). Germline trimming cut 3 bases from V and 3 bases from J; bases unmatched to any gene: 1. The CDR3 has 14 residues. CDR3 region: CASSFAGGTDTQYF. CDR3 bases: TGTGCCAGCAGTTTTGCGGGAGGGACAGATACGCAGTATTTT.

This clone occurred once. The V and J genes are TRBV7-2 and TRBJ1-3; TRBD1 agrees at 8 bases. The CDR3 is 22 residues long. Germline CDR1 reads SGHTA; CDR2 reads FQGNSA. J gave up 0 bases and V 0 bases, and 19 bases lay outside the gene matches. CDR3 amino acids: CASSLAYWGGTGQQLSGNTIYF. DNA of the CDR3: TGTGCCAGCAGCTTAGCGTACTGGGGCGGGACAGGACAGCAACTCTCTGGAAACACCATATATTTT.

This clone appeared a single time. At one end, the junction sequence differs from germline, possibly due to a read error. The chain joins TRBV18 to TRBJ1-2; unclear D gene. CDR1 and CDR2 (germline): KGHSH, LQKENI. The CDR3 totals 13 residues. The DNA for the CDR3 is TGTGCCAGCTCTCCCGGAGTGCAGGCGCCTAGCGCCTTC. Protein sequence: CASSPGVQAPSAF.

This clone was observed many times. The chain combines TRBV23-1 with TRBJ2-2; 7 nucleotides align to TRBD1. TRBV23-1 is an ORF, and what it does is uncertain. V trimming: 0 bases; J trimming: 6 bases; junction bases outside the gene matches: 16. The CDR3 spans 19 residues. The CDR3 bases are TGCGCCAGCAGTCAATCGGGGCATGAATATACAGGGGTAGCCGGGGAGCTGTTTTTT. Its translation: CASSQSGHEYTGVAGELFF.

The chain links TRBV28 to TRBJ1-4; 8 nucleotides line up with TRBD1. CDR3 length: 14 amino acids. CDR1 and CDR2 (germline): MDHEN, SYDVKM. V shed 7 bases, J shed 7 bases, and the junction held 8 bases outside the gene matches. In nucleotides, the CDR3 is TGTGCCAGCACCTCGACAGGGGTACTTGAAAAACTGTTTTTT. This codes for CASTSTGVLEKLFF.

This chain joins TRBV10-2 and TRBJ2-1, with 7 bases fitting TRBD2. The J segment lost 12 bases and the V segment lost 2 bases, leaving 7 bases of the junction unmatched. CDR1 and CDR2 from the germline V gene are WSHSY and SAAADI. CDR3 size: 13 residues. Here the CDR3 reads CASSEGGGEVQFF. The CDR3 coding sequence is TGCGCCAGCAGTGAGGGGGGGGGAGAGGTGCAGTTCTTC.

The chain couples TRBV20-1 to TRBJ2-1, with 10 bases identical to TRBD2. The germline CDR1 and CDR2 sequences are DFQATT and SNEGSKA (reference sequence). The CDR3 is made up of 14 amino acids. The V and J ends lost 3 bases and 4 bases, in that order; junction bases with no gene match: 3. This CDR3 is CSASSGRMYNEQFF. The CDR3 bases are TGCAGTGCTAGTAGCGGGAGGATGTACAATGAGCAGTTCTTC.

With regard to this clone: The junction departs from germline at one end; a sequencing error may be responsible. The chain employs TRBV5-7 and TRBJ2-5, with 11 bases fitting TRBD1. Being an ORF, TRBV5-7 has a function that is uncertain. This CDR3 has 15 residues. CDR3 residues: CASSLNRTGGATPHF. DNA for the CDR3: TGTGCCAGCAGTCTTAATCGGACAGGGGGCGCGACCCCCCACTTC.

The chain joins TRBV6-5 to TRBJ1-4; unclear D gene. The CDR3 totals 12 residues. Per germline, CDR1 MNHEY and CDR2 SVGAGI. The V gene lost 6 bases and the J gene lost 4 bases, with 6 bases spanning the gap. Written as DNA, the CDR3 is TGTGCCAGCAGACGACATAATGAAAAACTGTTTTTT. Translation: CASRRHNEKLFF.

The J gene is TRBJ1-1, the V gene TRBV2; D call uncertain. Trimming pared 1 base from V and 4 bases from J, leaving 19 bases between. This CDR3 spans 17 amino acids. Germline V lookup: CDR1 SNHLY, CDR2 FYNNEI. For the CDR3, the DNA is TGTGCCAGCAGTGAAGTGTGTTCGTACTATGGTTGCACTGAAGCTTTCTTT. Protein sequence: CASSEVCSYYGCTEAFF.

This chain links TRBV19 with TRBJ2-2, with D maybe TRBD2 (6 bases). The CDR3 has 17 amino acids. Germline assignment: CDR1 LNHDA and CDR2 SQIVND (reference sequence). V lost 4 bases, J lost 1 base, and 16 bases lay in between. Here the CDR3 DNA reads TGTGCCAGTAGTACAAGCGGGCGTGGCTTGAACACCGGGGAGCTGTTTTTT. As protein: CASSTSGRGLNTGELFF.